This T cell receptor beta chain came from a study of metastatic and nonmetastatic thyroid tumors (dated by TCRdb to between 2020 and 2021). Regarding the study in general: The researchers compared repertoires between peripheral blood samples and tumor or nodule tissue samples from patients with malignant or benign thyroid disease.

Overall study results and their limits: In both blood and tumor samples, TCR beta diversity was reported to be significantly higher in malignant tumors than in benign nodules.

V ends up 8 bases short and J 1 base short, with an unmatched junction base count of 4. The CDR3 contains 13 residues, cysteine and phenylalanine counted. Of the read, only the CDR3 DNA is kept; its 39 bases are in frame from base 1. The germline V gene provides CDR1 SGHVS and CDR2 FNYEAQ. No patient had received any treatment before thyroid surgery. The study retrospectively analysed patient clinical samples collected from about 2012 to 2018 using T-cell receptor beta sequencing. This clone was counted ten times or more. The antigen it recognizes is unknown. One base away there is no much larger clone; base qualities are not given. Libraries were constructed by PCR. Sequencing used an Illumina HiSeq 4000. The TCR beta-chain CDR3 region of each patient was profiled by high-throughput sequencing. As for the authors' bioinformatics: Drawing on CDR3 differences between clinicopathological groups, the researchers built a classifier meant to tell apart patients with distant-metastatic papillary thyroid cancer. Repertoire diversity was assessed with the Shannon index, and tumor-blood repertoire similarity with the Morisita-Horn index. TCRdb reran the public reads through fastp at Q25 and MiXCR, keeping productive beta chains. The V and J calls follow TCRdb's processing rather than the paper's. The sample profile shows roughly 41,000 clones; roughly 16% of them were found once. In total, the top ten clones hold about 3.8% of the sample.

The TCR sequence derives from a female donor with papillary thyroid cancer or a benign thyroid nodule (not recorded which). Some clones in this sample may be carry-over from other donors' samples. Material for sequencing was blood. The V and J segments used are TRBV7-6 and TRBJ2-5, and TRBD1 aligns with 7 junction nucleotides. The CDR3 sequence is CASATGPQETQYF. The sequenced DNA is TGTGCCAGCGCGACAGGGCCCCAAGAGACCCAGTACTTC.